Below, 16 T cell receptor beta chains from the same sample are listed, as sequenced in a study of OX40 agonist ivuxolimab in advanced cancers. Measured with immunoSEQ multiplex PCR; TCRdb has only the in-frame clones, and not every one. The sample holds fewer than 25,000 clones, approximately 81% seen once. The starting material was CD4+ or CD8+ T cells sorted from blood, obtained in a trial of the OX40 agonist ivuxolimab. All receptors derive from an adult with an advanced solid tumor such as melanoma, head and neck, liver or kidney cancer.

This clone showed up just once. The rearrangement links TRBV10-2 to TRBJ2-5; 8 bases are a match to TRBD1. J was trimmed by 4 bases and V by 2 bases; bases with no gene match: 6. Germline CDR1 and CDR2: WSHSY and SAAADI. This CDR3 contains 15 residues. The CDR3 DNA is TGCGCCAGCAGTGAGGCCGAACAGGGGGGAGAGACCCAGTACTTC. The encoded protein is CASSEAEQGGETQYF.

The chain carries TRBV11-3 and TRBJ2-7; 11 nucleotides align to TRBD2. This CDR3 spans 14 amino acids. Trimming took 4 bases from V and 2 from J; bases not matched to a gene: 1. Germline lookup yields CDR1 SGHNT and CDR2 YENEEA. CDR3 residues: CASSSTSGAYEQYF. CDR3 coding DNA: TGTGCCAGCAGCTCGACTAGCGGGGCCTACGAGCAGTACTTC.

The genes are TRBV13 and TRBJ2-5; no definite D call. Trimming cost V 5 bases and J 2 bases, with 15 bases left between them. CDR3 length: 15 amino acids. Germline CDR1 and CDR2: PRHDT and FYEKMQ (reference sequence). This CDR3 is CASSPRTVAQETQYF. Written as DNA, the CDR3 is TGTGCCAGCAGCCCTAGAACAGTTGCTCAAGAGACCCAGTACTTC. Variable domain in full (rest from reference TRBV13 and TRBJ2-5): AAGVIQSPRHLIKEKRETATLKCYPIPRHDTVYWYQQGPGQDPQFLISFYEKMQSDKGSIPDRFSAQQFSDYHSELNMSSLELGDSALYFCASSPRTVAQETQYFGPGTRLLVL.

The chain has TRBV7-9 and TRBJ2-7; 8 nucleotides match TRBD1. The CDR3 runs 14 residues. The J segment lost 6 bases and the V segment lost 3 bases, leaving 7 bases of the junction unmatched. CDR1 and CDR2 (germline): SEHNR, FQNEAQ (reference sequence). CDR3 nucleotide sequence: TGTGCCAGCAGCTTCGCAGGGGGCCTGTTCGAGCAGTACTTC. This translates into CASSFAGGLFEQYF.

This rearrangement joins TRBV7-6 to TRBJ1-6; D is unresolved. CDR3 length: 16 residues. The germline gives CDR1 SGHVS, CDR2 FNYEAQ. Deletions cut 5 bases from V and 0 bases from J, with 11 bases between. The CDR3, as DNA: TGTGCCAGCAGCCCTTCACTGAGCTCCTATAATTCACCCCTCCACTTT. This codes for CASSPSLSSYNSPLHF.

This clone was recorded only once. The chain employs TRBV5-6 and TRBJ2-3; D gene unclear. Germline CDR1 SGHDT, CDR2 YYEEEE. V was clipped by 3 bases and J by 0 bases, with 11 bases between them. This CDR3 has 15 amino acids. The DNA of the CDR3 is TGTGCCAGCAGCTACATCCCGGAGAGCACAGATACGCAGTATTTT. Translated: CASSYIPESTDTQYF.

This clone qualifies as medium-sized. V usage is TRBV7-9 and J usage is TRBJ2-7, with D unresolved. V was shortened by 1 base and J by 2 bases, with 15 bases between the two germline ends. The CDR3 covers 16 residues. Germline V gives CDR1 SEHNR, CDR2 FQNEAQ (reference sequence). Here the CDR3 DNA reads TGTGCCAGCAGCTTAGAGATGTCAGGAAGACCCTACGAGCAGTACTTC. As protein: CASSLEMSGRPYEQYF. Full variable domain (missing parts from reference TRBV7-9 and TRBJ2-7): DTGVSQNPRHKITKRGQNVTFRCDPISEHNRLYWYRQTLGQGPEFLTYFQNEAQLEKSRLLSDRFSAERPKGSFSTLEIQRTEQGDSAMYLCASSLEMSGRPYEQYFGPGTRLTVT.

V gene TRBV4-1 combines with J gene TRBJ1-1, with D tentatively TRBD1 (5 bases). The CDR3 is 15 residues long. In germline, CDR1 is MGHRA, CDR2 YSYEKL. The ends were cut back, 3 bases at V and 1 base at J, with 12 bases in the middle. The CDR3 DNA follows: TGCGCCAGCAGCCACTCCGGGACGGGGAACACTGAAGCTTTCTTT. Its translation: CASSHSGTGNTEAFF.

This clone was detected once. The CDR3 region has the DNA TGTGCCACCAGCGGGCTGGATATTGGAGAGACCCAGTACTTC. Amino acids: CATSGLDIGETQYF. V gene TRBV15 combines with J gene TRBJ2-5; D not certain. CDR3 length: 14 residues. Per germline, CDR1 LNHNV and CDR2 YYDKDF (reference sequence). Trimming removed 5 bases at V and 4 bases at J, with 14 bases between.

V usage is TRBV7-6 and J usage is TRBJ1-2; TRBD1 matches 10 bases. The junction had 3 bases not matched to a gene; V was cut back by 1 base and J by 4 bases. Germline CDR1 SGHVS, CDR2 FNYEAQ. The CDR3 consists of 15 residues. The CDR3: CASSLGGTGAYGYTF. In DNA, the CDR3 is TGTGCCAGCAGCTTAGGGGGGACAGGGGCCTATGGCTACACCTTC.

V usage is TRBV5-1 and J usage is TRBJ1-6; D uncertain. V shed 5 bases and J shed 11 bases, with 14 bases lying between them. CDR1 is SGHRS and CDR2 is YFSETQ in the germline V gene. This CDR3 has 13 amino acids. CDR3 sequence: CASRREGGTPLHF. In DNA form, the CDR3 reads TGCGCCAGCAGAAGGGAGGGTGGTACACCCCTCCACTTT.

J is TRBJ2-2 and V is TRBV29-1, with a tentative D call TRBD1 (5 bases). V lost 8 bases and J lost 1, with 11 bases in between. The CDR3 has 13 residues. Germline assignment: CDR1 SQVTM and CDR2 ANQGSEA. In DNA, the CDR3 is TGCAGCCTCACTGACAGGAACACCGGGGAGCTGTTTTTT. Amino acids: CSLTDRNTGELFF.

The rearrangement joins TRBV4-1 to TRBJ2-2; D is unresolved. CDR1 and CDR2 from the germline V gene are MGHRA and YSYEKL. This CDR3 is built from 12 residues. The V end lost 2 bases, the J end lost 6 bases, and 4 bases lay between the germline ends. The CDR3 sequence: CASSQPPGELFF. The CDR3, as DNA: TGCGCCAGCAGCCAACCCCCCGGGGAGCTGTTTTTT.

This sequence joins TRBV29-1 and TRBJ1-1; tentative D call: TRBD1 (6 bases). The length of the CDR3 is 13 residues. With 0 bases removed from V and 7 bases from J, the gap between germline ends came to 12 bases. Germline loops: CDR1 SQVTM, CDR2 ANQGSEA. The CDR3 loop reads CSVEDPATGEAFF. The DNA for the CDR3 is TGCAGCGTTGAAGATCCGGCGACAGGTGAAGCTTTCTTT.

V and J are TRBV5-4 and TRBJ2-2, with D possibly TRBD2 on 5 matching bases. This CDR3 contains 13 residues. V was trimmed by 2 bases and J by 5 bases, leaving 7 bases between them. Germline CDR1 reads SGHNT; CDR2 reads YYREEE (reference sequence). The CDR3 DNA is TGTGCCAGCAGCTTAACTAGGACCGGGGAGCTGTTTTTT. This gives the protein CASSLTRTGELFF.

This chain uses TRBV14 with TRBJ1-3, with no clear D. The CDR3 has 15 residues. The germline CDR1 and CDR2 sequences are SGHDN and FVKESK. The V end was cut by 1 base, the J end by 0 bases, with 7 bases between. The CDR3 sequence: CASSQGAHSGNTIYF. Here the CDR3 DNA reads TGTGCCAGCAGCCAAGGGGCCCACTCTGGAAACACCATATATTTT.